Listed below are T cell receptor beta chains from one sample, sequenced in a study of blood T cell repertoires in COVID-19. Data came from immunoSEQ multiplex PCR; TCRdb stores just in-frame clones and leaves some out. The repertoire holds 200,000 to 250,000 clones, around four fifths seen once, with about 9% in the top ten. Specimen: PBMCs or T cells enriched from blood (not recorded which). The receptors shown here come from a man in his forties who had recovered from COVID-19. The CDR3 runs from the conserved cysteine through the conserved F or W. The D gene is left open where the match is weak. A row's size may be missing; if present it is once, few, many or a size class.

clone size	J gene	D gene	V gene	CDR3 protein	CDR3 DNA
.	TRBJ1-5	.	TRBV6-5	CASISGGNQPQHF	TGTGCCAGCATATCCGGGGGCAATCAGCCCCAGCATTTT
.	TRBJ1-1	.	TRBV30	CAWREQYTEAFF	TGTGCCTGGAGGGAGCAATACACTGAAGCTTTCTTT
.	TRBJ1-2	.	TRBV19	CASSIFSGSYGYTF	TGTGCCAGTAGTATTTTTAGCGGGAGCTATGGCTACACCTTC
.	TRBJ1-6	.	TRBV25-1	CASSEYRRQNSPLHF	TGTGCCAGCAGTGAATACAGGCGACAGAATTCACCCCTCCACTTT
.	TRBJ2-1	TRBD1	TRBV5-1	CASSPGQGTYNEQFF	TGCGCCAGCAGCCCGGGACAGGGAACCTACAATGAGCAGTTCTTC
.	TRBJ2-1	.	TRBV18	CASSRQGLGTNNEQFF	TGTGCCAGCTCCCGACAGGGACTTGGGACCAACAATGAGCAGTTCTTC
.	TRBJ2-7	.	TRBV6-1	CASTENRAYSNEQYF	TGTGCCAGCACTGAAAACAGGGCATACTCCAACGAGCAGTACTTC
.	TRBJ1-1	TRBD1	TRBV5-1	CASSLHRGLTEAFF	TGCGCCAGCAGCTTGCACAGGGGGCTCACTGAAGCTTTCTTT
.	TRBJ1-4	TRBD1	TRBV5-3	CARITKERGPTNEKLFF	TGTGCCAGAATTACTAAGGAAAGGGGGCCAACTAATGAAAAACTGTTTTTT
once	TRBJ2-7	TRBD1	TRBV6-5	CASLRDRDEQYF	TGTGCCAGCCTCCGGGACAGGGACGAGCAGTACTTC
once	TRBJ2-1	TRBD2	TRBV30	CAYLRGLAGNEQFF	TGTGCCTACCTGCGGGGGCTAGCGGGAAATGAGCAGTTCTTC
.	TRBJ2-1	TRBD2	TRBV5-6	CASRYRTSGVSYNEQFF	TGTGCCAGCAGATACCGGACTAGCGGGGTTTCGTACAATGAGCAGTTCTTC
.	TRBJ1-2	.	TRBV19	CASSIGARGYTF	TGTGCCAGTAGTATAGGGGCTCGTGGCTACACCTTC
.	TRBJ1-2	TRBD1	TRBV12-3/TRBV12-4	CASSPDRVGYTF	TGTGCCAGCAGTCCCGACAGGGTGGGCTACACCTTC
.	TRBJ2-7	TRBD1	TRBV7-2	CASSSEQLTGTEQYF	TGTGCCAGCAGCTCCGAACAATTGACAGGGACCGAGCAGTACTTC
.	TRBJ2-2	TRBD2	TRBV6-6	CASSPSGGANTGELFF	TGTGCCAGCAGTCCTAGCGGGGGGGCCAACACCGGGGAGCTGTTTTTT
.	TRBJ2-2	.	TRBV29-1	CSVDVGGTGELFF	TGCAGCGTTGACGTGGGAGGCACCGGGGAGCTGTTTTTT
once	TRBJ1-2	.	TRBV7-2	CASSLVRGSGYTF	TGTGCCAGCAGCTTAGTCAGGGGAAGCGGCTACACCTTC
.	TRBJ1-3	.	TRBV19	CASSSGTGNTIYF	TGTGCCTCCAGCAGCGGGACTGGAAACACCATATATTTT
.	TRBJ1-2	TRBD1	TRBV28	CASSPDRARGYTF	TGTGCCAGCAGTCCGGACAGGGCGAGAGGCTACACCTTC
.	TRBJ2-1	.	TRBV6-5	CASSQNGLPYNEQFF	TGTGCCAGCAGCCAAAATGGACTCCCCTACAATGAGCAGTTCTTC
.	TRBJ2-3	TRBD1	TRBV6-1	CASSERTGFTDTQYF	TGTGCCAGCAGTGAACGGACAGGGTTTACAGATACGCAGTATTTT
.	TRBJ1-1	TRBD1	TRBV2	CASRRTGEGTEAFF	TGTGCCAGCAGGAGGACAGGGGAGGGTACTGAAGCTTTCTTT
.	TRBJ1-1	.	TRBV7-2	CASSLAGESTEAFF	TGTGCCAGCAGCTTAGCCGGGGAGAGCACTGAAGCTTTCTTT
few	TRBJ2-5	TRBD2	TRBV2	CASSGGRAGETQYF	TGTGCCAGCAGTGGCGGGAGGGCCGGGGAGACCCAGTACTTC
.	TRBJ2-1	TRBD2	TRBV10-1	CASSRGLAGVSYNEQFF	TGCGCCAGCAGCCGGGGACTAGCGGGGGTTTCCTACAATGAGCAGTTCTTC
.	TRBJ1-1	.	TRBV24-1	CATSETTGNAITEAFF	TGTGCCACCAGTGAGACTACAGGGAATGCGATCACTGAAGCTTTCTTT
.	TRBJ1-1	.	TRBV14	CASSQDRGTGAFF	TGTGCCAGCAGCCAAGATCGGGGAACAGGGGCTTTCTTT
once	TRBJ1-2	.	TRBV11-2	CASSLAIEGYGYTF	TGTGCCAGCAGCTTAGCAATAGAGGGCTATGGCTACACCTTC
once	TRBJ2-3	.	TRBV2	CASSQQGISTDTQYF	TGTGCCAGCAGTCAACAGGGAATTAGCACAGATACGCAGTATTTT
.	TRBJ2-3	.	TRBV2	CASSEGLHSTDTQYF	TGTGCCAGCAGTGAAGGACTCCATAGCACAGATACGCAGTATTTT
.	TRBJ1-5	.	TRBV2	CASSGYSNQPQHF	TGTGCCAGCAGTGGTTATAGCAATCAGCCCCAGCATTTT
.	TRBJ1-5	TRBD1	TRBV7-8	CASSPGQGIRSNQPQHF	TGTGCCAGCAGCCCGGGACAGGGAATAAGGAGCAATCAGCCCCAGCATTTT
.	TRBJ2-7	.	TRBV27	CASSLGTQQYF	TGTGCCAGCAGTTTAGGGACTCAGCAGTACTTC
once	TRBJ1-1	.	TRBV5-1	CASSPTADFTEAFF	TGCGCCAGCAGCCCTACGGCGGACTTCACTGAAGCTTTCTTT
many	TRBJ1-2	.	TRBV18	CASSRSGERSGYTF	TGTGCCAGCTCACGCTCAGGGGAGCGAAGTGGCTACACCTTC
few	TRBJ2-2	.	TRBV25-1	CASRGGLDTGELFF	TGTGCCAGCAGGGGGGGGCTGGACACCGGGGAGCTGTTTTTT
once	TRBJ2-7	TRBD1	TRBV2	CASSEGTGAYEQYF	TGTGCCAGCAGTGAAGGGACAGGGGCGTACGAGCAGTACTTC
once	TRBJ2-7	.	TRBV3-1/TRBV3-2	CASSQDVAGTPAGYEQYF	TGTGCCAGCAGCCAAGATGTTGCCGGGACTCCTGCGGGGTACGAGCAGTACTTC
.	TRBJ1-3	.	TRBV9	CASRGSSGNTIYF	TGTGCCAGTCGGGGGAGCTCTGGAAACACCATATATTTT
.	TRBJ1-1	.	TRBV12-3/TRBV12-4	CASSFFQEAFF	TGTGCCAGCAGTTTTTTCCAGGAAGCTTTCTTT
.	TRBJ1-1	TRBD1	TRBV6-5	CASRKGQSNTEAFF	TGTGCCAGCAGAAAGGGACAGTCGAACACTGAAGCTTTCTTT
.	TRBJ1-2	TRBD1	TRBV19	CASSYPGGWGYTF	TGTGCCAGTAGCTACCCAGGGGGCTGGGGCTACACCTTC
.	TRBJ1-6	TRBD1	TRBV11-2	CASSLTGEYVPLHF	TGTGCCAGCAGCTTAACAGGGGAATACGTTCCCCTCCACTTT
few	TRBJ1-5	TRBD1	TRBV10-3	CAIRADQGVGQPQHF	TGTGCCATCAGAGCGGACCAGGGGGTCGGTCAGCCCCAGCATTTT
.	TRBJ2-1	.	TRBV5-4	CASSLESLNEQFF	TGTGCCAGCAGCCTAGAGTCCCTCAATGAGCAGTTCTTC
.	TRBJ1-1	.	TRBV5-5	CASSSQVNTEAFF	TGTGCCAGCAGTTCTCAGGTGAACACTGAAGCTTTCTTT
.	TRBJ1-3	TRBD1	TRBV14	CASSQAGGGNTIYF	TGTGCCAGCAGCCAAGCAGGGGGTGGAAACACCATATATTTT
.	TRBJ2-7	TRBD1	TRBV24-1	CATSEARQGKHEQYF	TGTGCCACCAGTGAGGCCCGACAGGGGAAACACGAGCAGTACTTC
.	TRBJ2-7	TRBD1	TRBV12-5	CASGRDRGYEQYF	TGTGCTAGTGGTCGCGACAGGGGTTACGAGCAGTACTTC
.	TRBJ1-4	.	TRBV3-1/TRBV3-2	CASSQVGAGTNEKLFF	TGTGCCAGCAGCCAAGTGGGGGCGGGAACTAATGAAAAACTGTTTTTT
.	TRBJ2-1	TRBD2	TRBV3-1/TRBV3-2	CASSQAPGTSGWQFF	TGTGCCAGCAGCCAGGCGCCCGGGACTAGCGGGTGGCAGTTCTTC
.	TRBJ1-5	TRBD1	TRBV6-2/TRBV6-3	CASSSALKGTGGPQHF	TGTGCCAGCAGTTCCGCACTGAAGGGGACAGGAGGTCCCCAGCATTTT
few	TRBJ2-7	.	TRBV21-1	CASRLRGRDCREQYF	TGTGCCAGCAGGTTAAGGGGAAGGGATTGTCGTGAGCAGTACTTC
.	TRBJ1-4	.	TRBV7-8	CASSLGPRQTTNEKLFF	TGTGCCAGCAGCTTAGGCCCGAGACAAACAACTAATGAAAAACTGTTTTTT
.	TRBJ1-1	TRBD1	TRBV11-2	CASSLDGRTGWTEAFF	TGTGCCAGCAGCTTAGATGGGAGGACAGGGTGGACTGAAGCTTTCTTT
.	TRBJ1-1	.	TRBV30	CAWSNMNTEAFF	TGTGCCTGGAGTAACATGAACACTGAAGCTTTCTTT
.	TRBJ2-7	TRBD2	TRBV15	CATSRGTSGSYEQYF	TGTGCCACCAGCAGAGGGACTAGCGGGTCTTACGAGCAGTACTTC